The 3 T cell receptor beta chains in this list originate from one sample, sequenced in a study of OX40 agonist ivuxolimab in advanced cancers. Clones were read by immunoSEQ multiplex PCR, and TCRdb kept only the in-frame ones, dropping some. The sample lists 50,000 or so clones, around nine tenths occurring once. The input for sequencing was CD4+ or CD8+ T cells sorted from blood, taken in a trial of the OX40 agonist ivuxolimab. These receptors were collected from an adult with an advanced solid tumor such as melanoma, head and neck, liver or kidney cancer.

The chain uses TRBV28 and TRBJ1-2, with D hard to call. Germline CDR1 MDHEN, CDR2 SYDVKM. The CDR3 is 12 residues long. Trimming shortened V by 5 bases and J by 6 bases, and 10 bases separated the two germline ends. The CDR3 DNA is TGTGCCAGCAGTCGAATAACGAATGGCTACACCTTC. Translation: CASSRITNGYTF.

J is TRBJ2-3 and V is TRBV19, with 10 positions matching TRBD2. CDR3 size: 17 residues. The junction had 11 bases not matched to a gene; V was cut back by 8 bases and J by 0 bases. Germline V lookup: CDR1 LNHDA, CDR2 SQIVND (reference sequence). CDR3 protein: CASLLAGEPSSTDTQYF. The CDR3 DNA is TGTGCCAGTCTTCTAGCGGGAGAGCCCTCAAGCACAGATACGCAGTATTTT.

The chain uses TRBV5-6 and TRBJ1-2, with D possibly TRBD1 on 6 matching bases. This CDR3 is built from 14 residues. CDR1 is SGHDT, CDR2 YYEEEE, per germline. V was clipped by 6 bases and J by 5 bases, with 17 bases between them. The CDR3, as DNA: TGTGCCAGCAACCCAATTCAGGGGAGGTATGGCTACACCTTC. Translation gives CASNPIQGRYGYTF.